Listed below are T cell receptor beta chains from one sample, sequenced in a study of monozygotic twins with inflammatory bowel disease. TCRdb reanalyzed the 5' RACE reads and collapses them to one entry per CDR3 protein, without DNA. Across about 440,000 distinct CDR3 sequences, the top ten clones capture 2% to 2.5% of the sample. The material sequenced was blood. Receptors originate from a human donor with ulcerative colitis or Crohn's disease, or a healthy co-twin of an affected twin (not recorded which). The CDR3 runs from the conserved cysteine through the conserved F or W.

v_call: TRBV7-8; j_call: TRBJ2-6; cdr3_aa: CASASSGANVLTF
v_call: TRBV7-2; j_call: TRBJ1-3; cdr3_aa: CASTGRAGNTIYF
v_call: TRBV5-4; j_call: TRBJ1-1; cdr3_aa: CASSLPGHEAFF
v_call: TRBV12-3/TRBV12-4; j_call: TRBJ2-2; cdr3_aa: CASSLAAGNTGELFF
v_call: TRBV24-1; j_call: TRBJ2-1; cdr3_aa: CATSEGNRPYNEQFF
v_call: TRBV12-3/TRBV12-4; j_call: TRBJ2-1; cdr3_aa: CASSYPSGGHNEQFF
v_call: TRBV5-1; j_call: TRBJ1-5; cdr3_aa: CASSLDSFYQPQHF
v_call: TRBV5-1; j_call: TRBJ2-1; cdr3_aa: CASQGLNDEQFF
v_call: TRBV6-5; j_call: TRBJ1-3; cdr3_aa: CASSYSVVSSGNTIYF
v_call: TRBV6-5; j_call: TRBJ2-7; cdr3_aa: CASIVESGSFYEQYF
v_call: TRBV5-1; j_call: TRBJ2-5; cdr3_aa: CASSPTSGAPRETQYF
v_call: TRBV29-1; j_call: TRBJ1-1; cdr3_aa: CSVEGARGPLREAFF
v_call: TRBV7-9; j_call: TRBJ1-2; cdr3_aa: CASSLGVGNYGYTF
v_call: TRBV24-1; j_call: TRBJ1-2; cdr3_aa: CATSDNRNGYTF
v_call: TRBV24-1; j_call: TRBJ2-3; cdr3_aa: CATRRTSTDTQYF
v_call: TRBV20-1; j_call: TRBJ2-1; cdr3_aa: CSARIDRGNIWKQFF
v_call: TRBV7-2; j_call: TRBJ2-3; cdr3_aa: CASSLSSGFRYF
v_call: TRBV5-1; j_call: TRBJ1-1; cdr3_aa: CASSMGQGNTEAFF
v_call: TRBV7-9; j_call: TRBJ2-5; cdr3_aa: CASSYQEGGETQYF
v_call: TRBV12-3/TRBV12-4; j_call: TRBJ1-4; cdr3_aa: CASSLGGQPGVNEKLFF
v_call: TRBV4-2; j_call: TRBJ1-4; cdr3_aa: CASSQDEGGRAEKLFF
v_call: TRBV12-3/TRBV12-4; j_call: TRBJ2-5; cdr3_aa: CASSRQGAGETQYF
v_call: TRBV11-2; j_call: TRBJ2-1; cdr3_aa: CASSSRGTIPYNEQFF
v_call: TRBV5-6; j_call: TRBJ1-1; cdr3_aa: CASSLRPERWVNTEAFF
v_call: TRBV7-8; j_call: TRBJ1-3; cdr3_aa: CASSPYRVPGPGNTIYF
v_call: TRBV20-1; j_call: TRBJ1-1; cdr3_aa: CSAAYTTGRNTEAFF
v_call: TRBV25-1; j_call: TRBJ2-5; cdr3_aa: CASSESGVQYF
v_call: TRBV5-5; j_call: TRBJ1-3; cdr3_aa: CASTQRSGDSGNTIYF
v_call: TRBV2; j_call: TRBJ1-1; cdr3_aa: CASIFGNLNTEAFF
v_call: TRBV5-1; j_call: TRBJ2-1; cdr3_aa: CASSLVGTGGDEQFF
v_call: TRBV5-4; j_call: TRBJ2-2; cdr3_aa: CASSLERGGDTGELFF
v_call: TRBV20-1; j_call: TRBJ2-2; cdr3_aa: CSARDAGGNTGELFF
v_call: TRBV5-1; j_call: TRBJ1-1; cdr3_aa: CASSFSSRKTEAFF
v_call: TRBV15; j_call: TRBJ2-5; cdr3_aa: CATSQGYQETQYF
v_call: TRBV27; j_call: TRBJ1-2; cdr3_aa: CASSGLRTEARTTSNYGYTF
v_call: TRBV24-1; j_call: TRBJ2-1; cdr3_aa: CATSDFAESYNEQFF
v_call: TRBV20-1; j_call: TRBJ2-7; cdr3_aa: CSARASWEQYF
v_call: TRBV4-3; j_call: TRBJ2-1; cdr3_aa: CASSQEARSNEQFF
v_call: TRBV7-6; j_call: TRBJ2-7; cdr3_aa: CASSLEGGGYEQYF
v_call: TRBV5-4; j_call: TRBJ2-7; cdr3_aa: CASTPGTGVYEQYF
v_call: TRBV20-1; j_call: TRBJ2-1; cdr3_aa: CSARPSGQVAFNEQFF
v_call: TRBV20-1; j_call: TRBJ2-3; cdr3_aa: CSARPYASGGTDTQYF
v_call: TRBV20-1; j_call: TRBJ1-1; cdr3_aa: CSATGHTEAFF
v_call: TRBV20-1; j_call: TRBJ1-1; cdr3_aa: CSASSRGSGLTEAFF
v_call: TRBV11-2; j_call: TRBJ1-6; cdr3_aa: CASSYSGRVGGSPLHF
v_call: TRBV12-3/TRBV12-4; j_call: TRBJ2-3; cdr3_aa: CASSKSGPNTDTQYF
v_call: TRBV4-2; j_call: TRBJ1-5; cdr3_aa: CASSQSGVGNQPQHF
v_call: TRBV7-3; j_call: TRBJ2-3; cdr3_aa: CASSFHGGGPADTQYF
v_call: TRBV12-3/TRBV12-4; j_call: TRBJ2-1; cdr3_aa: CASSPGGSLEQFF
v_call: TRBV5-1; j_call: TRBJ2-1; cdr3_aa: CASSLNGESSYNEQFF
v_call: TRBV2; j_call: TRBJ2-1; cdr3_aa: CASSEYYADYNNEQFF
v_call: TRBV4-2; j_call: TRBJ2-3; cdr3_aa: CASSLGTSGTTMSTDTQYF